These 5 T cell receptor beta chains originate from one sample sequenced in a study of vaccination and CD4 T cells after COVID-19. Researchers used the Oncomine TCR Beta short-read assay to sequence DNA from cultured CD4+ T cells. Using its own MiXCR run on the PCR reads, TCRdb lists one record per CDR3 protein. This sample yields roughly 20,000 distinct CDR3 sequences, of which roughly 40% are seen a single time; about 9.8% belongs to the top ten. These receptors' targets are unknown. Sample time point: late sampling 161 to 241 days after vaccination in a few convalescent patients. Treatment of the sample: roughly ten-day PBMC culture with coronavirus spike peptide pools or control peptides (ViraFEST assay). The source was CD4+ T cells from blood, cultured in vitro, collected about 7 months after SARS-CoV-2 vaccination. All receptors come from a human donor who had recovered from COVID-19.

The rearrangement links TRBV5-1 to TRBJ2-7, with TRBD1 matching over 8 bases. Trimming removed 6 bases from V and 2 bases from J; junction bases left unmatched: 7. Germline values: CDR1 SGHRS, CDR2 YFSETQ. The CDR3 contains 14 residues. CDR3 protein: CASNTQGGPYEQYF. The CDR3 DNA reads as TGCGCCAGCAACACACAGGGGGGACCCTACGAGCAGTACTTC.

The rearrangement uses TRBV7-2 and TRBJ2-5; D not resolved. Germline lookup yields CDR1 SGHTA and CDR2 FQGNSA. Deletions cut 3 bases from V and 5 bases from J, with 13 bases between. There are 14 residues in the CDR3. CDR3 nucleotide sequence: TGTGCCAGCAGCTTGCTCTCCGGAAAGGAGACCCAGTACTTC. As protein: CASSLLSGKETQYF.

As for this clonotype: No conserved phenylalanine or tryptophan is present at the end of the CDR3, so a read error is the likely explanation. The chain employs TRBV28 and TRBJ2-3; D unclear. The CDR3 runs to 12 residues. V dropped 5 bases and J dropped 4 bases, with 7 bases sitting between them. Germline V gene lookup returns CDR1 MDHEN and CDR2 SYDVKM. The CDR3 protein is CASSPISDTQYS. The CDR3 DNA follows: TGTGCCAGCAGTCCTATCTCAGATACGCAGTATTCT.

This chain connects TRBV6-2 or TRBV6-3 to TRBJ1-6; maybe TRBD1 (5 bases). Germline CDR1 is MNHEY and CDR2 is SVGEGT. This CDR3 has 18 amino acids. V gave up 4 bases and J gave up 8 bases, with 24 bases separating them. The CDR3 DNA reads TGTGCCAGCAGTTCCTCGGGACGACAGAGGGAAACAGATTCACCCCTCCACTTT. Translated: CASSSSGRQRETDSPLHF.

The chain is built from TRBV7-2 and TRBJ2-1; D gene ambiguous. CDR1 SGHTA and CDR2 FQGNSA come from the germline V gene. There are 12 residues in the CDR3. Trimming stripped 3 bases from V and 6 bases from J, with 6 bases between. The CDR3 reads CASSFQVNEQFF. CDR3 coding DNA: TGTGCCAGCAGCTTTCAGGTCAATGAGCAGTTCTTC.